Shown below are 3 T cell receptor beta chains from a single sample sequenced in a study of blood T cell repertoires in COVID-19. Assay: immunoSEQ multiplex PCR; the TCRdb copy retains only in-frame clones and omits some. The table lists approximately 350,000 clones, roughly four fifths of them singletons. Specimen: PBMCs or T cells enriched from blood (not recorded which). All receptors come from a woman between 50 and 59 years old who had recovered from COVID-19.

Only a few counts were recorded for this clone. V is TRBV5-4 and J is TRBJ1-2; the D gene is possibly TRBD1 (6 bases). The CDR3 is 15 residues long. V was clipped by 0 bases and J by 8 bases, with 17 bases between them. Germline loops: CDR1 SGHNT, CDR2 YYREEE (reference sequence). CDR3 DNA: TGTGCCAGCAGCTTGGCCGCGCAGGGGAAGGGGGGCTACACCTTC. It codes for CASSLAAQGKGGYTF. Filled out from reference TRBV5-4 and TRBJ1-2, the complete variable domain reads ETGVTQSPTHLIKTRGQQVTLRCSSQSGHNTVSWYQQALGQGPQFIFQYYREEENGRGNFPPRFSGLQFPNYSSELNVNALELDDSALYLCASSLAAQGKGGYTFGSGTRLTVV.

The DNA for the CDR3 is TGCAGTGCTAGTCCCGGGGGGGCCCACGAGCAGTACTTC. Translated: CSASPGGAHEQYF. The V and J genes are TRBV20-1 and TRBJ2-7; 8 nucleotides line up with TRBD2. The CDR3 sequence is 13 residues long. The germline V gene encodes CDR1 DFQATT and CDR2 SNEGSKA (reference sequence). V lost 3 bases and J lost 5; bases outside the gene matches: 6.

The chain couples TRBV5-1 to TRBJ2-1; D may be TRBD2 (6 bases). The CDR3 loop spans 16 amino acids. The germline V and J ends were trimmed by 2 bases and 5 bases, with 17 bases remaining between them. The germline gives CDR1 SGHRS, CDR2 YFSETQ. The DNA for the CDR3 is TGCGCCAGCAGCTTCGGCGGGGCCCAAAGCCACAATGAGCAGTTCTTC. It translates to CASSFGGAQSHNEQFF. Full variable domain (remainder filled in from reference TRBV5-1 and TRBJ2-1): KAGVTQTPRYLIKTRGQQVTLSCSPISGHRSVSWYQQTPGQGLQFLFEYFSETQRNKGNFPGRFSGRQFSNSRSEMNVSTLELGDSALYLCASSFGGAQSHNEQFFGPGTRLTVL.